Below, 21 T cell receptor beta chains from the same sample are listed, as sequenced in a study of T cell changes during pregnancy in multiple sclerosis. Sequencing used immunoSEQ multiplex PCR; TCRdb keeps in-frame clones, though not all of them. The repertoire has some 87,000 clones, 85% to 95% of them found once; the top ten carry about 3%. The sequences come from peripheral blood, collected in the first trimester of pregnancy. These receptors were obtained from a female donor with multiple sclerosis, enrolled in a pregnancy study.

The chain links TRBV27 to TRBJ1-1, with a weak D call TRBD1 (6 bases). The CDR3 length is 14 residues. The germline CDR1 and CDR2 sequences are MNHEY and SMNVEV (reference sequence). Trimming pared 2 bases from V and 7 bases from J, leaving 14 bases between. The CDR3 nucleotides read TGTGCCAGCAGTTTAAAGGGGACAAAAGTTGAAGCTTTCTTT. Translation: CASSLKGTKVEAFF.

The V and J genes are TRBV19 and TRBJ2-5; D is possibly TRBD2 (5 bases). CDR3 size: 15 residues. The V gene's germline CDR1 is LNHDA and CDR2 SQIVND (reference sequence). V lost 5 bases and J lost 0, with 13 bases in between. This chain's CDR3 is CASSLSSGYQETQYF. For the CDR3, the DNA is TGTGCCAGTAGTTTATCGAGCGGTTACCAAGAGACCCAGTACTTC.

The CDR3 is CASSTGATNEKLFF. CDR3 nucleotide sequence: TGTGCCAGCAGTACAGGGGCAACTAATGAAAAACTGTTTTTT. The chain carries TRBV28 and TRBJ1-4; 7 bases are shared with TRBD1. After removal of 5 bases from V and 0 bases from J, the junction contained 0 bases not matched to a gene. This CDR3 has 14 residues. CDR1 MDHEN and CDR2 SYDVKM come from the germline V gene. The complete variable domain, with remaining parts taken from reference TRBV28 and TRBJ1-4, reads DVKVTQSSRYLVKRTGEKVFLECVQDMDHENMFWYRQDPGLGLRLIYFSYDVKMKEKGDIPEGYSVSREKKERFSLILESASTNQTSMYLCASSTGATNEKLFFGSGTQLSVL.

This rearrangement joins TRBV29-1 to TRBJ2-3, with 7 bases that match TRBD1. This CDR3 has 16 amino acids. The germline gives CDR1 SQVTM, CDR2 ANQGSEA. The ends lost 4 bases at V and 4 bases at J; junction bases unmatched: 14. The CDR3 region is CSVAKGAGIRADTQYF. CDR3 coding DNA: TGCAGCGTTGCAAAGGGGGCAGGGATTAGGGCAGATACGCAGTATTTT.

This sequence joins TRBV10-3 and TRBJ2-3; 9 nucleotides line up with TRBD2. The V and J ends lost 7 bases and 8 bases, in that order; junction bases with no gene match: 10. This CDR3 contains 14 residues. Germline values: CDR1 ENHRY, CDR2 SYGVKD. Written as DNA, the CDR3 is TGTGCCATCATGCGGGAGGGTTCGGGCGGTACGCAGTATTTT. It translates to CAIMREGSGGTQYF.

The chain is built from TRBV7-2 and TRBJ1-2; possibly TRBD1 for D (6 bases). The germline V gene has CDR1 SGHTA and CDR2 FQGNSA. This CDR3 has 12 residues. V lost 5 bases and J lost 14, with 18 bases in between. CDR3 amino acids: CASSALTGPGTF. Here the CDR3 DNA reads TGTGCCAGCAGCGCCCTGACAGGTCCAGGGACCTTC. Full variable domain (missing parts from reference TRBV7-2 and TRBJ1-2): GAGVSQSPSNKVTEKGKDVELRCDPISGHTALYWYRQSLGQGLEFLIYFQGNSAPDKSGLPSDRFSAERTGGSVSTLTIQRTQQEDSAVYLCASSALTGPGTFGSGTRLTVV.

The chain combines TRBV29-1 with TRBJ2-4; maybe TRBD2 (6 bases). The ends were cut back, 4 bases at V and 0 bases at J, with 10 bases in the middle. Germline lookup yields CDR1 SQVTM and CDR2 ANQGSEA. CDR3 length equals 14 residues. The CDR3 DNA follows: TGCAGCGTTGCCGGCGGGACAGCCAAAAACATTCAGTACTTC. Amino acid sequence: CSVAGGTAKNIQYF.

This clone was seen a single time. This rearrangement joins TRBV27 to TRBJ2-6; no definite D call. Trimming stripped 5 bases from V and 0 bases from J, with 17 bases between. In germline, CDR1 is MNHEY, CDR2 SMNVEV (reference sequence). The CDR3 consists of 18 residues. CDR3 region: CASSMAGSSLSGANVLTF. The CDR3 coding sequence is TGTGCCAGCAGTATGGCCGGGTCTTCTCTCTCTGGGGCCAACGTCCTGACTTTC.

This rearrangement joins TRBV11-2 to TRBJ2-1; a weak D match, TRBD1 (6 bases). Looked up from germline, CDR1 is SGHAT and CDR2 is FQNNGV. Trimming cost V 5 bases and J 3 bases, with 14 bases left between them. This CDR3 comprises 15 residues. The CDR3 DNA reads as TGTGCCAGCAGCCCACCAGGGGCGGGCTACAATGAGCAGTTCTTC. Translating it yields CASSPPGAGYNEQFF.

The gene calls are TRBV7-9 and TRBJ2-5; D perhaps matches TRBD2 (6 bases). V was clipped by 4 bases and J by 2 bases, with 17 bases between them. In germline, CDR1 is SEHNR, CDR2 FQNEAQ (reference sequence). The CDR3 covers 16 residues. CDR3 sequence: CASSSPVAEPQETQYF. The CDR3 region has the DNA TGTGCCAGCAGCTCCCCGGTAGCGGAGCCTCAAGAGACCCAGTACTTC. The whole variable domain, filled in from reference TRBV7-9 and TRBJ2-5, reads DTGVSQNPRHKITKRGQNVTFRCDPISEHNRLYWYRQTLGQGPEFLTYFQNEAQLEKSRLLSDRFSAERPKGSFSTLEIQRTEQGDSAMYLCASSSPVAEPQETQYFGPGTRLLVL.

The chain recombines TRBV9 with TRBJ1-1; TRBD1 matches at 7 bases. Germline V gene data show CDR1 as SGDLS and CDR2 as YYNGEE. The CDR3 runs to 16 residues. Trimming cost V 3 bases and J 1 base; bases outside gene matches: 9. The CDR3 coding sequence is TGTGCCAGCAGCGAGGGGGCCCTCGGTGGGAACACTGAAGCTTTCTTT. The encoded protein is CASSEGALGGNTEAFF. Looking up the rest from reference TRBV9 and TRBJ1-1 gives the full variable domain: DSGVTQTPKHLITATGQRVTLRCSPRSGDLSVYWYQQSLDQGLQFLIQYYNGEERAKGNILERFSAQQFPDLHSELNLSSLELGDSALYFCASSEGALGGNTEAFFGQGTRLTVV.

The rearrangement joins TRBV28 to TRBJ1-2; 12 bases line up with TRBD1. The length of the CDR3 is 18 residues. The junction had 15 bases not matched to a gene; V was cut back by 2 bases and J by 8 bases. Germline assignment: CDR1 MDHEN and CDR2 SYDVKM. The CDR3 protein is CASSLPPGGGQGAEGYTF. The DNA for the CDR3 is TGTGCCAGCAGTTTACCTCCAGGCGGGGGACAGGGGGCAGAGGGCTACACCTTC.

The V gene is TRBV6-6, the J gene TRBJ2-7; a possible D gene is TRBD1 (6 bases). CDR1 and CDR2 (germline): MNHNY, SVGAGI (reference sequence). CDR3 size: 14 residues. The V and J ends lost 7 bases and 0 bases respectively, with 13 bases between them. The CDR3 coding sequence is TGTGCCAGCACTTCCCGGGACACCTCCTACGAGCAGTACTTC. Protein sequence: CASTSRDTSYEQYF.

Only a few counts were recorded for this clone. The chain has TRBV19 and TRBJ1-3; D gene uncertain. Trimming removed 7 bases from V and 0 bases from J, with 13 bases in between. CDR3 size: 15 residues. The germline V gene has CDR1 LNHDA and CDR2 SQIVND (reference sequence). CDR3 in DNA: TGTGCCAGTATAGGAGGGCTGACCTCTGGAAACACCATATATTTT. Translation: CASIGGLTSGNTIYF.

The rearrangement links TRBV7-2 to TRBJ1-3; D is possibly TRBD1 (6 bases). Germline lookup yields CDR1 SGHTA and CDR2 FQGNSA. This CDR3 is 15 amino acids long. Trimming left V 0 bases short and J 0 bases short, with 6 bases between. CDR3 residues: CASSLARGSGNTIYF. The CDR3 DNA reads as TGTGCCAGCAGCTTAGCCAGGGGCTCTGGAAACACCATATATTTT.

The rearrangement joins TRBV7-9 to TRBJ2-1; no clear D. The CDR3 contains 15 residues. The germline gives CDR1 SEHNR, CDR2 FQNEAQ (reference sequence). The V and J ends lost 5 bases and 1 base respectively, with 12 bases between them. CDR3 DNA sequence: TGTGCCAGCAGCCCCGAAGCCGGGTCCTACAATGAGCAGTTCTTC. Encoded protein: CASSPEAGSYNEQFF. The whole variable domain, filled in from reference TRBV7-9 and TRBJ2-1, reads DTGVSQNPRHKITKRGQNVTFRCDPISEHNRLYWYRQTLGQGPEFLTYFQNEAQLEKSRLLSDRFSAERPKGSFSTLEIQRTEQGDSAMYLCASSPEAGSYNEQFFGPGTRLTVL.

This chain connects TRBV27 to TRBJ2-3; D call uncertain. The CDR3 contains 16 residues. In germline, CDR1 is MNHEY, CDR2 SMNVEV (reference sequence). With 3 bases removed from V and 0 bases from J, the gap between germline ends came to 13 bases. For the CDR3, the DNA is TGTGCCAGCAGTTTCTTCGCGGCCACTAGCACAGATACGCAGTATTTT. Translation: CASSFFAATSTDTQYF.

V and J are TRBV11-3 and TRBJ2-1; weak D call: TRBD2 (7 bases). CDR1 is SGHNT, CDR2 YENEEA, per germline. Between the trimmed V and J ends, which lost 0 bases and 9 bases, there was a span of 15 bases. The CDR3 covers 15 residues. The CDR3 loop reads CASSLDPRGGSEQFF. CDR3 bases: TGTGCCAGCAGCTTAGATCCGAGGGGGGGGAGTGAGCAGTTCTTC.

The rearrangement uses TRBV23-1 and TRBJ2-3, with 7 bases matching TRBD2. TRBV23-1 is treated as an ORF (open reading frame) with a function not yet certain. The CDR3 has 18 amino acids. The junction had 16 bases not matched to a gene; V was cut back by 7 bases and J by 0 bases. The CDR3 coding sequence is TGCGCCAGCAAGGTAAAAGGGGCTAGCGGCACTAGCACAGATACGCAGTATTTT. Protein product: CASKVKGASGTSTDTQYF.

CDR3 nucleotide sequence: TGCGCCAGCAGCCAAGATCCGGCGGGTGGCAGCAATGAGCAGTTCTTC. It is translated as CASSQDPAGGSNEQFF. The V gene is TRBV4-3, the J gene TRBJ2-1, with D possibly TRBD2 on 5 matching bases. Per germline, CDR1 LGHNA and CDR2 YSLEER. Trimming took 0 bases from V and 6 from J, leaving 15 bases between them. CDR3 size: 16 residues.

The chain employs TRBV9 and TRBJ2-1, with 7 nucleotides matching TRBD2. The germline V gene has CDR1 SGDLS and CDR2 YYNGEE. After removal of 2 bases from V and 3 bases from J, the junction contained 5 bases not matched to a gene. The CDR3 runs to 15 residues. The CDR3 reads CASSVAGVGYNEQFF. The CDR3 coding sequence is TGTGCCAGCAGCGTCGCGGGGGTGGGCTACAATGAGCAGTTCTTC.